This TCR beta chain appears in the sequencing data of a study of T cell clonality in common variable immunodeficiency. Findings and limits, study-wide: What drives increased CVID clonality needs T cell subpopulation sequencing. Compared with controls, CVID subjects had fewer shared TCRbeta clones.

Produced via immunoSEQ multiplex PCR; TCRdb's table is partial and in-frame only. The record shows roughly 55,000 clones for this sample, with no singletons present. V was clipped by 3 bases and J by 4 bases, with 12 bases between them. The CDR3 totals 14 residues. Germline-derived CDR1 and CDR2 are SGHRS and YFSETQ. This clone was observed many times. What it binds is not known. The read falls 3 residues short of the CDR3 end, and the missing part is taken from the germline J gene. The clonotype originates from a person between 18 and 75 years old in good health. The source material was peripheral blood mononuclear cells. The chain is built from TRBV5-1 and TRBJ2-3; D is possibly TRBD1 (6 bases). The DNA read from the CDR3 is TGCGCCAGCAGCTCCGGGGCAGGGGCAGATACG. This encodes CASSSGAGADT. The full CDR3 protein reads CASSSGAGADTQYF.